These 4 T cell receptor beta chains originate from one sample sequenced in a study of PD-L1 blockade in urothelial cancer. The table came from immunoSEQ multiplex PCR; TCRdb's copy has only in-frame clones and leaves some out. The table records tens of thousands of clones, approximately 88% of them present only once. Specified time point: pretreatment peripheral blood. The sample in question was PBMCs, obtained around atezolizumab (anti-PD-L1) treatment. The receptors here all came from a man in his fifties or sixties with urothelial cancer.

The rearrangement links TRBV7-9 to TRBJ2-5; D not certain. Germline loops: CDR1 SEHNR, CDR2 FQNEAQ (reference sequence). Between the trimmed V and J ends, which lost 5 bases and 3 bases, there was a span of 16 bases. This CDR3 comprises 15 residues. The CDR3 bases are TGTGCCAGCAGCCCTCTTTTTGACGCGGAAGAGACCCAGTACTTC. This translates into CASSPLFDAEETQYF.

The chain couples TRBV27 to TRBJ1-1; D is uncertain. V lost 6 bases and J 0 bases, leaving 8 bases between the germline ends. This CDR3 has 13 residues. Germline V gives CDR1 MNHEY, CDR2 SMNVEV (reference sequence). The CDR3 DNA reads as TGTGCCAGCAGACAGAACATGAACACTGAAGCTTTCTTT. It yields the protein CASRQNMNTEAFF.

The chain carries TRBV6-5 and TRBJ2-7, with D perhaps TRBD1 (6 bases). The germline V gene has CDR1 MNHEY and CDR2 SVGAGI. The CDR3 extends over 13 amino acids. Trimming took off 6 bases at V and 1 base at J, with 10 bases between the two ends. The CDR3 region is CASSQGGSYEQYF. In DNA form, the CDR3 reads TGTGCCAGCAGCCAAGGGGGATCCTACGAGCAGTACTTC.

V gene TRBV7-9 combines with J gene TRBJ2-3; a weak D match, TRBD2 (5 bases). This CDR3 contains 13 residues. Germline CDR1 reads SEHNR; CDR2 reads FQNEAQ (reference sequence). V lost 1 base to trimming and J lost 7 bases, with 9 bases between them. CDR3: CASSLEGGNTQYF. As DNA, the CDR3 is TGTGCCAGCAGCTTAGAAGGAGGCAATACGCAGTATTTT.